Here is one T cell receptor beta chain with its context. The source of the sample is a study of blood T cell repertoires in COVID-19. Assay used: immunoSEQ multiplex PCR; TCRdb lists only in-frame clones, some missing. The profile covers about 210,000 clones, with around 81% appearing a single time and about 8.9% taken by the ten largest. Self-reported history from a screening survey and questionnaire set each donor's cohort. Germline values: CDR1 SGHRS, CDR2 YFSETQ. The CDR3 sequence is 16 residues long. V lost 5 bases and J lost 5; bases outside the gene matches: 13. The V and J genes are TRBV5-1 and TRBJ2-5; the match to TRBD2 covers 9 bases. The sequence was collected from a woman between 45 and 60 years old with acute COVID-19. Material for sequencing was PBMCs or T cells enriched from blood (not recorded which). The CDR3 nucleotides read TGCGCCAGCAGTACTACCGGGACTAGCCTCCACGAGACCCAGTACTTC. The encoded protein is CASSTTGTSLHETQYF.